This T cell receptor (beta chain) was sequenced in a study of cytomegalovirus exposure and HLA in healthy donors. Study-level findings and limits: TCR beta V- and J-gene trimming, according to a later analysis, was linked to a missense DCLRE1C variant. A later analysis appeared to link common viral pathogens to several of the most significant clusters. In vitro experiments confirmed that three CMV-associated chains were specific for CMV antigens.

The PCR had 60 Vbeta and 13 Jbeta primers. Clones were read by immunoSEQ multiplex PCR, and TCRdb kept only the in-frame ones, dropping some. The sample has 200,000 to 250,000 clones, 77% seen once; the top ten hold less than 3%. This clone was recorded a few times. Antigen unknown. CDR1 is MGHRA, CDR2 YSYEKL, per germline. This CDR3 region has 15 residues. The ends lost 0 bases at V and 1 base at J; junction bases unmatched: 3. The sequence was obtained from a woman aged 60-75 years in good health and CMV-seropositive. Sequencing was performed on PBMCs. This chain joins TRBV4-1 and TRBJ2-7; the match to TRBD1 covers 7 bases. The CDR3 DNA is TGCGCCAGCAGCCAAGATTGGGACAGATCCTACGAGCAGTACTTC. Residues: CASSQDWDRSYEQYF.